These 24 T cell receptor beta chains were all obtained from the same sample, sequenced in a study of CD4 T cells in relation to SARS-CoV-2 and coronaviruses. Using immunoSEQ multiplex PCR, the repertoire was profiled, and TCRdb retains in-frame clones only, with some absent. The sample has 55,000 to 75,000 clones; about nine tenths are singletons. CD4+ T cells from unexposed donors were obtained before the COVID-19 pandemic (2011-2018). The material sequenced was memory CD4+ T cells from PBMCs. These receptors came from a human donor in good health.

V and J are TRBV5-6 and TRBJ2-3; D uncertain. Trimming removed 0 bases at V and 0 bases at J, with 8 bases between. The CDR3 extends over 15 amino acids. Germline loops: CDR1 SGHDT, CDR2 YYEEEE. CDR3 DNA: TGTGCCAGCAGCTTGGTTGCGGTTAGCACAGATACGCAGTATTTT. This gives the protein CASSLVAVSTDTQYF. Supplemented by reference TRBV5-6 and TRBJ2-3, the full variable domain reads DAGVTQSPTHLIKTRGQQVTLRCSPKSGHDTVSWYQQALGQGPQFIFQYYEEEERQRGNFPDRFSGHQFPNYSSELNVNALLLGDSALYLCASSLVAVSTDTQYFGPGTRLTVL.

The chain uses TRBV9 and TRBJ2-1; a possible D gene is TRBD1 (5 bases). Germline V CDR1 and CDR2: SGDLS, YYNGEE. The CDR3 covers 14 residues. Trimming pared 0 bases from V and 5 bases from J, leaving 9 bases between. The CDR3 reads CASSVGVGDNEQFF. As DNA, the CDR3 is TGTGCCAGCAGCGTAGGCGTAGGGGACAATGAGCAGTTCTTC.

The genes are TRBV6-5 and TRBJ2-1, with 7 bases fitting TRBD2. The CDR3 extends over 15 amino acids. Per the germline V gene, CDR1 is MNHEY and CDR2 is SVGAGI. V dropped 6 bases and J dropped 6; count of bases not matched to a gene: 11. The chain's CDR3 is CASSRGVSGLNEQFF. DNA for the CDR3: TGTGCCAGCAGCCGGGGGGTCAGTGGCCTCAATGAGCAGTTCTTC.

This chain links TRBV3-1 (or the pseudogene TRBV3-2) with TRBJ1-1; D uncertain. This CDR3 spans 14 amino acids. V gave up 4 bases and J gave up 4 bases, with 13 bases separating them. Germline CDR1 is LGHDT and CDR2 is YNNKEL (reference sequence). DNA of the CDR3: TGTGCCAGCAGCCTCCTCGGACGGGGCACTGAAGCTTTCTTT. Its protein product is CASSLLGRGTEAFF.

CDR3 nucleotides: TGTGCCAGCAGCTTGGTGTACGGGTATAGCAATCAGCCCCAGCATTTT. Translated: CASSLVYGYSNQPQHF. The chain links TRBV5-5 to TRBJ1-5; D is undetermined. Germline V gene lookup returns CDR1 SGHKS and CDR2 YYEKEE (reference sequence). This CDR3 has 16 residues. Deletions cut 0 bases from V and 0 bases from J, with 10 bases between.

The rearrangement uses TRBV3-1 (or the pseudogene TRBV3-2) and TRBJ2-3; TRBD1 is a possible D gene (6 bases). The germline V gene has CDR1 LGHDT and CDR2 YNNKEL (reference sequence). The CDR3 sequence is 14 residues long. Trimming pared 1 base from V and 5 bases from J, leaving 10 bases between. The CDR3 DNA reads as TGTGCCAGCAGCCAAGGCAGGGGCGGAGATACGCAGTATTTT. Translated: CASSQGRGGDTQYF.

V gene TRBV4-1 combines with J gene TRBJ2-5; TRBD2 matches 8 bases. The CDR3 runs to 15 residues. V lost 0 bases, J lost 5 bases, and 5 bases stayed unmatched. Per the germline V gene, CDR1 is MGHRA and CDR2 is YSYEKL. CDR3 coding DNA: TGCGCCAGCAGCCAAGAACGGGAGGGCCGCGAGACCCAGTACTTC. It encodes CASSQEREGRETQYF.

CDR3 protein: CSTTGAQETQYF. CDR3 nucleotides: TGCAGCACGACAGGAGCCCAAGAGACCCAGTACTTC. The chain carries TRBV29-1 and TRBJ2-5; a weak D match, TRBD1 (6 bases). The CDR3 totals 12 residues. V lost 8 bases, J lost 1 base, and 11 bases lay in between. Germline V gene lookup returns CDR1 SQVTM and CDR2 ANQGSEA.

The chain links TRBV7-2 to TRBJ2-1, with D perhaps matching TRBD1 or TRBD2 (5 bases each). The CDR3 is made up of 13 amino acids. V gave up 3 bases and J gave up 7 bases, with 10 bases separating them. CDR1 SGHTA and CDR2 FQGNSA come from the germline V gene. The CDR3 protein is CASSLGVGNEQFF. The CDR3, as DNA: TGTGCCAGCAGCTTGGGGGTTGGAAATGAGCAGTTCTTC.

This rearrangement joins TRBV7-3 to TRBJ2-2; 7 bases match TRBD1. Trimming cost V 6 bases and J 4 bases; bases outside gene matches: 5. The CDR3 length is 14 residues. Germline values: CDR1 SGHTA, CDR2 FQGTGA. CDR3 region: CASRQGWSTGELFF. Here the CDR3 DNA reads TGTGCCAGCAGACAGGGGTGGAGCACCGGGGAGCTGTTTTTT.

This chain connects TRBV2 to TRBJ2-1; no firm D call. Trimming left V 6 bases short and J 5 bases short, with 5 bases between. The germline V gene has CDR1 SNHLY and CDR2 FYNNEI. This CDR3 has 11 residues. CDR3 in DNA: TGTGCCAGCAGGCAGCACAATGAGCAGTTCTTC. It specifies CASRQHNEQFF.

The V gene is TRBV20-1, the J gene TRBJ2-5; D remains ambiguous. V dropped 5 bases and J dropped 4 bases, with 8 bases sitting between them. The CDR3 length is 11 residues. Germline values: CDR1 DFQATT, CDR2 SNEGSKA (reference sequence). CDR3 protein: CSARMGETQYF. The CDR3 nucleotides read TGCAGTGCTCGGATGGGAGAGACCCAGTACTTC.

The V call is TRBV11-1, the J call TRBJ2-7; 7 bases map to TRBD1. Trimming at V came to 2 bases and at J to 4 bases, leaving 5 bases not matched to a gene. The length of the CDR3 is 14 residues. Germline CDR1 reads SGHAT; CDR2 reads FQDESV (reference sequence). CDR3 DNA sequence: TGTGCCAGCAGCTTACGGGACAGAATTTACGAGCAGTACTTC. The encoded protein is CASSLRDRIYEQYF.

The chain employs TRBV28 and TRBJ2-5, with D perhaps being TRBD1 or TRBD2 (5 bases each). Germline CDR1 MDHEN, CDR2 SYDVKM. V was clipped by 2 bases and J by 5 bases, with 12 bases between them. The CDR3 length is 14 residues. The CDR3 coding sequence is TGTGCCAGCAGTTTAGTGGGGGTTGAGGAGACCCAGTACTTC. Translated: CASSLVGVEETQYF.

The V gene is TRBV5-6, the J gene TRBJ2-1, with TRBD2 matching over 7 bases. V dropped 4 bases and J dropped 2; count of bases not matched to a gene: 12. This CDR3 has 17 amino acids. CDR1 SGHDT and CDR2 YYEEEE come from the germline V gene. In DNA form, the CDR3 reads TGTGCCAGCAGCCCCAATCCTGGCGGGAGCGCCTACAATGAGCAGTTCTTC. Amino acid sequence: CASSPNPGGSAYNEQFF. The full variable domain, rest sourced from reference TRBV5-6 and TRBJ2-1, is DAGVTQSPTHLIKTRGQQVTLRCSPKSGHDTVSWYQQALGQGPQFIFQYYEEEERQRGNFPDRFSGHQFPNYSSELNVNALLLGDSALYLCASSPNPGGSAYNEQFFGPGTRLTVL.

For the CDR3, the DNA is TGCGCCAGCAGCTTGGAAGGTGTTTATGAAAAACTGTTTTTT. Its translation: CASSLEGVYEKLFF. The J gene is TRBJ1-4, the V gene TRBV5-1; the D is unclear. The germline V gene encodes CDR1 SGHRS and CDR2 YFSETQ. V lost 0 bases, J lost 6 bases, and 9 bases lay in between. This CDR3 has 14 residues.

This clone was seen a single time. The chain recombines TRBV7-9 with TRBJ1-3; D unclear. The CDR3 is 14 residues long. Trimming took off 1 base at V and 5 bases at J, with 9 bases between the two ends. The V gene's germline CDR1 is SEHNR and CDR2 FQNEAQ (reference sequence). CDR3 DNA sequence: TGTGCCAGCAGCTTAGAAGGCCGCCGAAACACCATATATTTT. Amino acids: CASSLEGRRNTIYF.

This chain connects TRBV7-2 to TRBJ2-1; D is unresolved. With 5 bases removed from V and 3 bases from J, the gap between germline ends came to 11 bases. CDR3 length equals 14 residues. The V gene's germline CDR1 is SGHTA and CDR2 FQGNSA. DNA for the CDR3: TGTGCCAGCAGCCCAGGATCCCTCTACAATGAGCAGTTCTTC. It encodes CASSPGSLYNEQFF.

V is TRBV6-5 and J is TRBJ2-5; possibly TRBD1 for D (6 bases). The CDR3 length is 16 residues. Trimming pared 2 bases from V and 5 bases from J, leaving 18 bases between. CDR1 MNHEY and CDR2 SVGAGI come from the germline V gene. The DNA for the CDR3 is TGTGCCAGCAGTTACAGGCCGCCAGGGGTCTGGGAGACCCAGTACTTC. This codes for CASSYRPPGVWETQYF.

The chain carries TRBV29-1 and TRBJ1-2; 8 nucleotides line up with TRBD1. CDR3 length: 15 residues. The germline V gene has CDR1 SQVTM and CDR2 ANQGSEA. V dropped 5 bases and J dropped 3; count of bases not matched to a gene: 11. Written as DNA, the CDR3 is TGCAGCGTTTTACTGCCCGACAGGGGAGACTATGGCTACACCTTC. It yields the protein CSVLLPDRGDYGYTF.

The chain employs TRBV5-1 and TRBJ2-3; 8 nucleotides match TRBD1. Per the germline V gene, CDR1 is SGHRS and CDR2 is YFSETQ. V lost 0 bases to trimming and J lost 4 bases; unmatched junction nucleotides: 7. The CDR3 sequence is 16 residues long. The CDR3 loop is CASSLAAGGVADTQYF. The CDR3, as DNA: TGCGCCAGCAGCTTGGCGGCAGGGGGCGTCGCAGATACGCAGTATTTT.

This rearrangement joins TRBV18 to TRBJ1-1; D gene ambiguous. CDR1 is KGHSH, CDR2 LQKENI, per germline. This CDR3 has 15 residues. Trimming stripped 2 bases from V and 3 bases from J, with 13 bases between. The CDR3 sequence: CASSPSYGRDTEAFF. In nucleotides, the CDR3 is TGTGCCAGCTCACCATCATACGGACGGGACACTGAAGCTTTCTTT.

V is TRBV21-1 and J is TRBJ1-5; TRBD1 is taken as the D call from the table, unchecked against the DNA. TRBV21-1 is a documented pseudogene. This CDR3 is built from 20 residues. CDR3 amino acids: CASSKGKGRARDCSNQPQHF. The CDR3 DNA follows: TGTGCCAGCAGCAAAGGGAAGGGAAGGGCCAGGGATTGCAGCAATCAGCCCCAGCATTTT.

This chain connects TRBV6-6 to TRBJ2-2; D remains unclear. Germline-derived CDR1 and CDR2 are MNHNY and SVGAGI (reference sequence). CDR3 length: 15 amino acids. Trimming pared 4 bases from V and 2 bases from J, leaving 11 bases between. CDR3 sequence (DNA): TGTGCCAGCAGTTCCGGCGGAGTAAACACCGGGGAGCTGTTTTTT. Amino acid sequence: CASSSGGVNTGELFF.